The 14 T cell receptor beta chains listed next were all sequenced from one sample in a study of early T cells in non-severe SARS-CoV-2 infection. TCRdb ran MiXCR on the 5' RACE reads and lists one entry per CDR3 protein. Here the sample spans around 44,000 distinct CDR3 sequences, 5.5% to 7.5% being singletons. The starting material was whole blood, obtained at baseline. These receptors were collected from an adult who was a healthcare worker with PCR-confirmed SARS-CoV-2 infection or an uninfected control (not recorded which).

This clonotype was seen many times. The rearrangement joins TRBV19 to TRBJ2-2; the match to TRBD2 covers 10 bases. Germline CDR1 LNHDA, CDR2 SQIVND (reference sequence). The CDR3 has 15 residues. The junction had 6 bases not matched to a gene; V was cut back by 6 bases and J by 5 bases. The CDR3 loop reads CASRPAGGPTGELFF. CDR3 nucleotide sequence: TGTGCCAGTAGGCCAGCGGGAGGGCCAACCGGGGAGCTGTTTTTT.

This clonotype was recorded at least ten times. The rearrangement links TRBV18 to TRBJ2-6; TRBD1 or TRBD2 may be the D gene (5 bases each). CDR3 length equals 19 residues. Germline V gene sequence: CDR1 KGHSH, CDR2 LQKENI. V was pared by 6 bases and J by 0 bases, with 21 bases between. The DNA of the CDR3 is TGTGCCAGCTCCCCGACGGGACCGCACGGATTCTCTGGGGCCAACGTCCTGACTTTC. The encoded protein is CASSPTGPHGFSGANVLTF.

There are many counts of this clonotype. The gene calls are TRBV19 and TRBJ2-1; 8 bases map to TRBD2. This CDR3 has 16 residues. V shed 3 bases and J 6 bases; nucleotides not matched to a gene: 10. Germline values: CDR1 LNHDA, CDR2 SQIVND (reference sequence). CDR3 loop: CASSMLVGRARNEQFF. The DNA for the CDR3 is TGTGCCAGTAGTATGCTGGTCGGGAGGGCCCGCAATGAGCAGTTCTTC.

In this sample, this clonotype turned up many times. V gene TRBV20-1 combines with J gene TRBJ1-1, with D hard to call. V lost 3 bases to trimming and J lost 1 base, with 9 bases between them. The CDR3 is 13 residues long. Germline V lookup: CDR1 DFQATT, CDR2 SNEGSKA (reference sequence). As DNA, the CDR3 is TGCAGTGCTAGTCGGGTCCCGAACACTGAAGCTTTCTTT. It specifies CSASRVPNTEAFF.

At least ten counts were recorded for this clonotype. J is TRBJ1-1 and V is TRBV20-1, with unresolved D. The germline V and J ends were trimmed by 3 bases and 2 bases, with 4 bases remaining between them. This CDR3 is 11 amino acids long. CDR1 DFQATT and CDR2 SNEGSKA come from the germline V gene (reference sequence). In DNA form, the CDR3 reads TGCAGTGCTAGTAAAAACACTGAAGCTTTCTTT. Its protein product is CSASKNTEAFF.

The sample holds many counts of this clonotype. The CDR3 DNA is TGTGCCAGCACCACCGACTTCACCGAAGCTTTCTTT. Its translation: CASTTDFTEAFF. The chain uses TRBV5-6 and TRBJ1-1; D gene ambiguous. The CDR3 has 12 amino acids. V was trimmed by 6 bases and J by 8 bases, leaving 14 bases between them. The germline CDR1 and CDR2 sequences are SGHDT and YYEEEE.

This chain links TRBV15 with TRBJ1-5, with 7 nucleotides matching TRBD1. V was clipped by 3 bases and J by 3 bases; unmatched bases: 5. Germline CDR1 LNHNV, CDR2 YYDKDF (reference sequence). The CDR3 covers 15 residues. CDR3 loop: CATSSSGTANQPQHF. The DNA for the CDR3 is TGTGCCACCAGCAGCTCCGGGACAGCCAATCAGCCCCAGCATTTT.

This clonotype was recorded at least ten times. The chain uses TRBV5-1 and TRBJ2-2; TRBD2 might be the D (5 bases). Trimming left V 0 bases short and J 5 bases short, with 11 bases between. Germline assignment: CDR1 SGHRS and CDR2 YFSETQ. CDR3 length equals 15 residues. The CDR3 region is CASSLAGISTGELFF. The CDR3, as DNA: TGCGCCAGCAGCTTGGCGGGGATTTCAACCGGGGAGCTGTTTTTT.

Ten or more counts support this clonotype. The chain employs TRBV7-2 and TRBJ2-7; D possibly uses TRBD1 or TRBD2 (5 bases each). The CDR3 length is 15 residues. Deletions cut 5 bases from V and 3 bases from J, with 17 bases between. Germline V gene data show CDR1 as SGHTA and CDR2 as FQGNSA. The CDR3 sequence: CASSLGGGGSYEQYF. CDR3 DNA: TGTGCCAGCAGCCTTGGAGGTGGGGGTAGCTACGAGCAGTACTTC.

This clonotype appeared many times. The chain couples TRBV27 to TRBJ2-2, with D perhaps TRBD1 or TRBD2 (5 bases each). The V gene's germline CDR1 is MNHEY and CDR2 SMNVEV (reference sequence). The ends were cut back, 1 base at V and 5 bases at J, with 14 bases in the middle. This CDR3 has 16 amino acids. The CDR3 DNA reads as TGTGCCAGCAGTTTATACACGGGGCAGACGACCGGGGAGCTGTTTTTT. Its translation is CASSLYTGQTTGELFF.

This clonotype showed up just a few times. CDR3 in DNA: TGCAGTGCTGTACTAATAAGGGATACGCAGTATTTT. It specifies CSAVLIRDTQYF. This chain connects TRBV20-1 to TRBJ2-3; no reliable D call. Trimming removed 5 bases from V and 6 bases from J, with 12 bases in between. Per the germline V gene, CDR1 is DFQATT and CDR2 is SNEGSKA (reference sequence). This CDR3 is 12 amino acids long.

The CDR3 spells CASSQGETGPSSYNEQFF. In DNA, the CDR3 is TGCGCCAGCAGCCAAGGGGAAACAGGGCCAAGCTCCTACAATGAGCAGTTCTTC. This chain links TRBV4-1 with TRBJ2-1; TRBD1 might be the D (6 bases). Germline CDR1 reads MGHRA; CDR2 reads YSYEKL. V lost 1 base and J lost 0, with 16 bases in between. The CDR3 sequence is 18 residues long.

This clonotype was seen repeatedly, ten times or more. This rearrangement joins TRBV6-5 to TRBJ1-2; perhaps TRBD1 as D (6 bases). There are 15 residues in the CDR3. CDR1 MNHEY and CDR2 SVGAGI come from the germline V gene. V shed 1 base and J shed 6 bases, with 15 bases lying between them. The CDR3: CASSYYRDGLDGYTF. CDR3 bases: TGTGCCAGCAGTTACTACAGGGACGGACTAGATGGCTACACCTTC.

This chain links TRBV6-6 with TRBJ2-5; D is perhaps TRBD1 (6 bases). Trimming stripped 5 bases from V and 5 bases from J, with 15 bases between. The CDR3 contains 14 residues. The V gene's germline CDR1 is MNHNY and CDR2 SVGAGI (reference sequence). CDR3 amino acids: CASSDPGVRETQYF. CDR3 coding DNA: TGTGCCAGCAGTGACCCAGGGGTACGGGAGACCCAGTACTTC.